The sequence of this T cell receptor (beta chain) was determined in a study of T cell responses to AZD1222 COVID-19 vaccine. Libraries were prepared by immunoSEQ multiplex PCR; TCRdb keeps only in-frame clonotypes and omits some of them. The sample has 150,000 to 170,000 clones, 90% seen once. V lost 7 bases and J lost 0, with 22 bases in between. The germline V gene has CDR1 SGHRS and CDR2 YFSETQ. The CDR3 length is 17 residues. The source material was peripheral blood, sampled on day 0 of AZD1222 vaccination. The TCR was taken from an adult in good health. The chain combines TRBV5-1 with TRBJ1-1, with a possible D match to TRBD1 (6 bases). CDR3 sequence (DNA): TGCGCCAGCGGGTTGGAGTTCGGGGGCACTTTGAACACTGAAGCTTTCTTT. Amino acids: CASGLEFGGTLNTEAFF.